Following are 10 T cell receptor beta chains from one sample sequenced in a study of blood T cell repertoires in COVID-19. Assay used: immunoSEQ multiplex PCR; TCRdb lists only in-frame clones, some missing. The table has about 240,000 clones, roughly nine tenths seen once. Specimen: peripheral blood. The receptor set was obtained from a man in his fifties or sixties with acute or convalescent COVID-19.

V usage is TRBV6-5 and J usage is TRBJ1-3; a possible D gene is TRBD1 (6 bases). Germline loops: CDR1 MNHEY, CDR2 SVGAGI. V was trimmed by 6 bases and J by 0 bases, leaving 12 bases between them. The CDR3 length is 15 residues. The CDR3 reads CASRTGQFSGNTIYF. Here the CDR3 DNA reads TGTGCCAGCAGGACCGGACAGTTCTCTGGAAACACCATATATTTT.

The chain combines TRBV29-1 with TRBJ2-1, with D possibly matching TRBD2 (6 bases). CDR1 SQVTM and CDR2 ANQGSEA come from the germline V gene. This CDR3 contains 13 residues. V gave up 3 bases and J gave up 6 bases, with 12 bases separating them. CDR3 amino acids: CSVEMRGSNEQFF. The CDR3 DNA reads as TGCAGCGTTGAGATGCGGGGTTCCAATGAGCAGTTCTTC.

The J gene is TRBJ1-2, the V gene TRBV27; D is unresolved. Trimming removed 6 bases from V and 8 bases from J, with 16 bases in between. Germline lookup yields CDR1 MNHEY and CDR2 SMNVEV (reference sequence). This CDR3 has 13 residues. The CDR3 here is CASSLAGNNGYTF. In nucleotides, the CDR3 is TGTGCCAGCAGCCTCGCGGGGAATAACGGCTACACCTTC.

The J gene is TRBJ1-5, the V gene TRBV9; D is possibly TRBD1 (5 bases). Per germline, CDR1 SGDLS and CDR2 YYNGEE. Trimming pared 4 bases from V and 3 bases from J, leaving 14 bases between. This CDR3 has 15 amino acids. The CDR3 region is CASSQPGANNQPQHF. The CDR3 DNA reads as TGTGCCAGCAGCCAGCCTGGGGCCAACAATCAGCCCCAGCATTTT.

This clone was counted only a few times. This chain uses TRBV12-3 or TRBV12-4 with TRBJ2-7; D remains ambiguous. The CDR3 length is 13 residues. Trimming pared 7 bases from V and 2 bases from J, leaving 12 bases between. This chain's CDR3 is CASINSLPYEQYF. In nucleotides, the CDR3 is TGTGCCAGCATCAATAGCCTACCCTACGAGCAGTACTTC.

In DNA form, the CDR3 reads TGCAGTGCTAGTCCTCCGGGACTAGCGAGGAACGAGCAGTACTTC. Protein product: CSASPPGLARNEQYF. The rearrangement links TRBV20-1 to TRBJ2-7, with 10 bases fitting TRBD2. The CDR3 runs to 15 residues. Germline V gives CDR1 DFQATT, CDR2 SNEGSKA (reference sequence). With V trimmed by 3 bases and J by 5 bases, 10 bases remained unmatched.

This clone was detected only a few times. This chain connects TRBV4-3 to TRBJ1-2; D might be TRBD1 (5 bases). CDR1 is LGHNA, CDR2 YSLEER, per germline. V shed 0 bases and J shed 8 bases, with 19 bases lying between them. The CDR3 consists of 16 residues. CDR3 bases: TGCGCCAGCAGCCAAGATCCAGGGACTCTCCTGGGCGGCTACACCTTC. It specifies CASSQDPGTLLGGYTF.

CDR3 DNA sequence: TGCGCCAGCAGCCTTCGGACAGGGGAGGGTGGCTACACCTTC. Translation: CASSLRTGEGGYTF. The J gene is TRBJ1-2, the V gene TRBV5-1; TRBD1 matches at 9 bases. Trimming removed 4 bases from V and 7 bases from J; junction bases left unmatched: 8. This CDR3 is built from 14 residues. The V gene's germline CDR1 is SGHRS and CDR2 YFSETQ. The full variable domain, in which reference TRBV5-1 and TRBJ1-2 provide the parts outside the CDR3, is KAGVTQTPRYLIKTRGQQVTLSCSPISGHRSVSWYQQTPGQGLQFLFEYFSETQRNKGNFPGRFSGRQFSNSRSEMNVSTLELGDSALYLCASSLRTGEGGYTFGSGTRLTVV.

The chain combines TRBV11-1 with TRBJ2-1; 11 bases map to TRBD2. The CDR3 spans 16 residues. Germline V lookup: CDR1 SGHAT, CDR2 FQDESV (reference sequence). V lost 6 bases to trimming and J lost 10 bases; unmatched junction nucleotides: 14. The CDR3: CASSSWRLAGTNEQFF. The CDR3 DNA is TGTGCCAGCAGTTCATGGCGACTAGCGGGAACCAACGAGCAGTTCTTC.

As for this clone: The junction does not match germline at one end; this may be a read error. This chain connects TRBV5-8 to TRBJ2-5; D might be TRBD1 (6 bases). The CDR3 has 11 amino acids. Germline CDR1 is SGHTS and CDR2 is YDEGEE. The DNA for the CDR3 is TGTGCCAGCAGCTTTCCGGGACATACGGACTTC. This codes for CASSFPGHTDF.